A single sample is the source of the 30 T cell receptor beta chains below, sequenced in a study of blood T cell repertoires in COVID-19. Assay used: immunoSEQ multiplex PCR; TCRdb lists only in-frame clones, some missing. The sample carries hundreds of thousands of clones, more than 75% recorded once. Material for sequencing was PBMCs or T cells enriched from blood (not recorded which). Receptors originate from an older woman in a cohort exposed to, infected with or recovered from COVID-19 (not recorded which).

The chain uses TRBV29-1 and TRBJ2-4; 7 nucleotides align to TRBD1. Germline CDR1 SQVTM, CDR2 ANQGSEA. V lost 4 bases to trimming and J lost 6 bases; unmatched junction nucleotides: 6. The CDR3 runs to 13 residues. This chain's CDR3 is CSVGRQGVNIQYF. The CDR3 DNA sequence: TGCAGCGTTGGACGTCAGGGGGTAAACATTCAGTACTTC.

J is TRBJ2-7 and V is TRBV13, with 10 positions matching TRBD1. Germline V lookup: CDR1 PRHDT, CDR2 FYEKMQ (reference sequence). The V and J ends lost 1 base and 4 bases, in that order; junction bases with no gene match: 13. The CDR3 length is 18 residues. The CDR3, as DNA: TGTGCCAGCAGCTTAGCGTGGGACAGGGGCCGCCGGAGGTACGAGCAGTACTTC. Translated: CASSLAWDRGRRRYEQYF.

This rearrangement joins TRBV11-2 to TRBJ2-3; 9 nucleotides align to TRBD1. The V gene end was trimmed by 5 bases and the J gene end by 3 bases; junction bases not matched to a gene: 6. The CDR3 sequence is 15 residues long. Germline lookup yields CDR1 SGHAT and CDR2 FQNNGV. For the CDR3, the DNA is TGTGCCAGCAGCACGCCGGGACAGGGTACAGATACGCAGTATTTT. Protein: CASSTPGQGTDTQYF.

The chain is built from TRBV9 and TRBJ1-2; possibly TRBD1 for D (6 bases). V dropped 4 bases and J dropped 2 bases, with 15 bases sitting between them. This CDR3 has 15 amino acids. Per the germline V gene, CDR1 is SGDLS and CDR2 is YYNGEE. The CDR3 coding sequence is TGTGCCAGCAGCACTCACCTGGACAGCAACTATGGCTACACCTTC. Residues: CASSTHLDSNYGYTF.

The chain couples TRBV27 to TRBJ2-2; 7 bases are a match to TRBD2. CDR3 length equals 18 residues. Per germline, CDR1 MNHEY and CDR2 SMNVEV (reference sequence). After removal of 0 bases from V and 5 bases from J, the junction contained 12 bases not matched to a gene. Here the CDR3 reads CASSLSPVRREFTGELFF. In DNA form, the CDR3 reads TGTGCCAGCAGTTTATCGCCGGTTCGGCGGGAGTTTACCGGGGAGCTGTTTTTT.

The CDR3 protein is CASTPGQGAGANVLTF. In DNA, the CDR3 is TGTGCCAGCACCCCGGGACAGGGGGCCGGGGCCAACGTCCTGACTTTC. The chain uses TRBV7-8 and TRBJ2-6; 12 bases line up with TRBD1. V dropped 7 bases and J dropped 4; count of bases not matched to a gene: 5. The germline gives CDR1 SGHVS, CDR2 FQNEAQ. The CDR3 covers 16 residues.

This chain uses TRBV5-1 with TRBJ1-2, with TRBD1 matching over 7 bases. The CDR3 extends over 15 amino acids. In germline, CDR1 is SGHRS, CDR2 YFSETQ. The J segment lost 4 bases and the V segment lost 0 bases, leaving 6 bases of the junction unmatched. The CDR3 loop reads CASSLGDRGGYGYTF. The CDR3 DNA is TGCGCCAGCAGCTTGGGGGACAGAGGAGGCTATGGCTACACCTTC.

V is TRBV11-2 and J is TRBJ2-7; unclear D gene. This CDR3 region has 11 residues. The germline V gene has CDR1 SGHAT and CDR2 FQNNGV. V was shortened by 8 bases and J by 2 bases, with 7 bases between the two germline ends. CDR3 coding DNA: TGTGCCAGCCGAAACACCTACGAGCAGTACTTC. Translating it yields CASRNTYEQYF.

The chain has TRBV28 and TRBJ1-4; 8 nucleotides line up with TRBD1. The V gene end was trimmed by 5 bases and the J gene end by 6 bases; junction bases not matched to a gene: 5. Germline loops: CDR1 MDHEN, CDR2 SYDVKM. CDR3 size: 14 residues. Here the CDR3 DNA reads TGTGCCAGCAGTGCGGACAGGGATTATGAAAAACTGTTTTTT. It yields the protein CASSADRDYEKLFF.

The chain couples TRBV14 to TRBJ1-1; D gene ambiguous. The V and J ends lost 4 bases and 4 bases respectively, with 10 bases between them. CDR3 length equals 13 residues. CDR1 is SGHDN, CDR2 FVKESK, per germline. The CDR3 protein is CASSRLGGTEAFF. The CDR3 nucleotides are TGTGCCAGCAGCCGACTAGGTGGCACTGAAGCTTTCTTT.

The V and J genes are TRBV3-1 (or the pseudogene TRBV3-2) and TRBJ1-5; D gene uncertain. The germline V gene has CDR1 LGHDT and CDR2 YNNKEL (reference sequence). Trimming left V 4 bases short and J 6 bases short, with 10 bases between. The CDR3 consists of 13 residues. This CDR3 reads CASSPAGSQPQHF. The CDR3 bases are TGTGCCAGCAGCCCGGCAGGAAGTCAGCCCCAGCATTTT.

V gene TRBV28 combines with J gene TRBJ1-4, with D maybe TRBD1 (5 bases). Germline V gene data show CDR1 as MDHEN and CDR2 as SYDVKM. The ends were cut back, 3 bases at V and 4 bases at J, with 15 bases in the middle. The CDR3 is 16 residues long. The CDR3 sequence is CASSLNVGAFNEKLFF. The CDR3 DNA reads as TGTGCCAGCAGTTTGAACGTTGGGGCCTTTAATGAAAAACTGTTTTTT.

The chain employs TRBV19 and TRBJ2-7, with no clear D. Trimming took off 1 base at V and 5 bases at J, with 9 bases between the two ends. This CDR3 is 13 amino acids long. Germline loops: CDR1 LNHDA, CDR2 SQIVND (reference sequence). In nucleotides, the CDR3 is TGTGCCAGTAGTATAGTTGCAGGCAACGAGCAGTACTTC. Translating gives CASSIVAGNEQYF.

This clone was counted once. The chain links TRBV19 to TRBJ2-1, with 8 bases lining up with TRBD2. The CDR3 has 17 residues. Germline CDR1 LNHDA, CDR2 SQIVND (reference sequence). The J segment lost 4 bases and the V segment lost 1 base, leaving 9 bases of the junction unmatched. The CDR3 reads CASSIGPGRGAYNEQFF. For the CDR3, the DNA is TGTGCCAGTAGTATAGGCCCCGGGAGGGGAGCATACAATGAGCAGTTCTTC.

The CDR3 region has the DNA TGTGCCAGCAGCACCACTAGCACAGATACGCAGTATTTT. It yields the protein CASSTTSTDTQYF. This chain joins TRBV7-9 and TRBJ2-3; D is uncertain. Trimming cost V 5 bases and J 0 bases, with 6 bases left between them. Germline values: CDR1 SEHNR, CDR2 FQNEAQ (reference sequence). The CDR3 covers 13 residues.

The chain joins TRBV9 to TRBJ2-3; D unresolved. V was shortened by 0 bases and J by 6 bases, with 5 bases between the two germline ends. CDR1 and CDR2 from the germline V gene are SGDLS and YYNGEE. CDR3 length equals 12 residues. The CDR3 bases are TGTGCCAGCAGCGTAGACTATGATACGCAGTATTTT. Translated, it gives CASSVDYDTQYF. The full variable domain, completed using reference TRBV9 and TRBJ2-3, is DSGVTQTPKHLITATGQRVTLRCSPRSGDLSVYWYQQSLDQGLQFLIQYYNGEERAKGNILERFSAQQFPDLHSELNLSSLELGDSALYFCASSVDYDTQYFGPGTRLTVL.

On this clone: The same CDR3 is also encoded by other DNA sequences in this sample. The chain combines TRBV9 with TRBJ2-5, with D hard to call. CDR1 is SGDLS and CDR2 is YYNGEE in the germline V gene. The CDR3 totals 12 residues. Trimming pared 0 bases from V and 4 bases from J, leaving 4 bases between. The DNA for the CDR3 is TGTGCCAGCAGCGTAGACTTAGAGACCCAGTACTTC. Protein: CASSVDLETQYF.

V and J are TRBV9 and TRBJ2-1, with 8 bases fitting TRBD2. Trimming at V came to 3 bases and at J to 9 bases, leaving 11 bases not matched to a gene. Germline V gene sequence: CDR1 SGDLS, CDR2 YYNGEE. This CDR3 region has 15 residues. CDR3 nucleotides: TGTGCCAGCAGCGCCAGCGCAGCGGGAGTTGGTGAGCAGTTCTTC. Encoded protein: CASSASAAGVGEQFF.

This chain uses TRBV12-5 with TRBJ2-1; a weak D match, TRBD2 (5 bases). Germline lookup yields CDR1 LGHNT and CDR2 FRNRAP. With 0 bases removed from V and 5 bases from J, the gap between germline ends came to 17 bases. The CDR3 loop spans 17 amino acids. CDR3 loop: CASGLVVMGNGNNEQFF. CDR3 DNA sequence: TGTGCTAGTGGTTTGGTTGTCATGGGGAACGGGAACAATGAGCAGTTCTTC.

This rearrangement joins TRBV28 to TRBJ2-1; possible D gene TRBD2, 5 bases. The V end lost 7 bases, the J end lost 4 bases, and 26 bases lay between the germline ends. The CDR3 runs to 18 residues. The V gene's germline CDR1 is MDHEN and CDR2 SYDVKM. CDR3 nucleotides: TGTGCCAGCATCCTGGGGAAGAGTGCGGGCCACCAATACAATGAGCAGTTCTTC. Its translation: CASILGKSAGHQYNEQFF.

The rearrangement links TRBV7-9 to TRBJ1-6; 7 nucleotides match TRBD1. The CDR3 is made up of 15 amino acids. CDR1 and CDR2 from the germline V gene are SEHNR and FQNEAQ (reference sequence). The V and J ends lost 4 bases and 6 bases, in that order; junction bases with no gene match: 6. The CDR3 sequence is CASSSAGTANSPLHF. As DNA, the CDR3 is TGTGCCAGCAGCTCAGCGGGGACAGCTAATTCACCCCTCCACTTT.

This clone was detected a few times. Other DNA sequences in the sample encode the same CDR3. V usage is TRBV9 and J usage is TRBJ2-1, with 7 bases that match TRBD2. Per the germline V gene, CDR1 is SGDLS and CDR2 is YYNGEE. The CDR3 is 15 residues long. Trimming at V came to 0 bases and at J to 2 bases, leaving 2 bases not matched to a gene. CDR3 coding DNA: TGTGCCAGCAGCGTAGGGCTAGCGGCCTACAATGAGCAGTTCTTC. Translating it yields CASSVGLAAYNEQFF.

V usage is TRBV19 and J usage is TRBJ1-5, with 7 bases identical to TRBD1. The CDR3 totals 13 residues. V shed 5 bases and J 3 bases; nucleotides not matched to a gene: 1. Germline CDR1 LNHDA, CDR2 SQIVND (reference sequence). The DNA of the CDR3 is TGTGCCAGTAGTGGGACAGACAATCAGCCCCAGCATTTT. Translating it yields CASSGTDNQPQHF.

The gene calls are TRBV7-3 and TRBJ2-3; D remains unclear. Trimming took off 5 bases at V and 2 bases at J, with 11 bases between the two ends. CDR1 is SGHTA and CDR2 is FQGTGA in the germline V gene. This CDR3 region has 14 residues. As DNA, the CDR3 is TGTGCCAGCAGCCCTCTGGGCCTCACAGATACGCAGTATTTT. Amino acids: CASSPLGLTDTQYF.

The chain has TRBV7-6 and TRBJ2-1, with TRBD2 matching over 10 bases. The ends lost 1 base at V and 4 bases at J; junction bases unmatched: 4. Germline V CDR1 and CDR2: SGHVS, FNYEAQ. The CDR3 is 16 amino acids. The CDR3 sequence is CASSLEPAGGYNEQFF. CDR3 nucleotide sequence: TGTGCCAGCAGCTTAGAGCCAGCGGGAGGGTACAATGAGCAGTTCTTC.

The V gene is TRBV6-5, the J gene TRBJ1-2; D uncertain. This CDR3 contains 11 residues. V lost 6 bases and J 3 bases, leaving 5 bases between the germline ends. The germline V gene has CDR1 MNHEY and CDR2 SVGAGI. The CDR3: CASRRDYGYTF. CDR3 DNA sequence: TGTGCCAGCAGACGGGACTATGGCTACACCTTC.

The chain uses TRBV14 and TRBJ2-1, with 10 bases that match TRBD2. The CDR3 loop spans 16 amino acids. Germline V gene lookup returns CDR1 SGHDN and CDR2 FVKESK. J was trimmed by 7 bases and V by 4 bases; bases with no gene match: 10. In DNA form, the CDR3 reads TGTGCCAGCAGCCCGATCTTAGCGGGAGGTCATAATGAGCAGTTCTTC. Translating gives CASSPILAGGHNEQFF. The entire variable domain, with the rest obtained from reference TRBV14 and TRBJ2-1, is as follows: EAGVTQFPSHSVIEKGQTVTLRCDPISGHDNLYWYRRVMGKEIKFLLHFVKESKQDESGMPNNRFLAERTGGTYSTLKVQPAELEDSGVYFCASSPILAGGHNEQFFGPGTRLTVL.

The rearrangement uses TRBV7-3 and TRBJ1-1; a possible D gene is TRBD1 (6 bases). The CDR3 covers 13 residues. Trimming took 2 bases from V and 5 from J, leaving 9 bases between them. CDR1 and CDR2 (germline): SGHTA, FQGTGA. CDR3 sequence (DNA): TGTGCCAGCAGCTTAGGGGGGGCGACTGAAGCTTTCTTT. Protein: CASSLGGATEAFF.

The chain has TRBV9 and TRBJ2-3; 10 bases agree with TRBD2. This CDR3 has 15 amino acids. Germline values: CDR1 SGDLS, CDR2 YYNGEE. V was clipped by 3 bases and J by 4 bases; unmatched bases: 5. The CDR3 loop reads CASSELAGRADTQYF. The CDR3 nucleotides are TGTGCCAGCAGCGAACTAGCGGGAAGGGCAGATACGCAGTATTTT. Drawing the rest from reference TRBV9 and TRBJ2-3, the complete variable domain is DSGVTQTPKHLITATGQRVTLRCSPRSGDLSVYWYQQSLDQGLQFLIQYYNGEERAKGNILERFSAQQFPDLHSELNLSSLELGDSALYFCASSELAGRADTQYFGPGTRLTVL.

The chain couples TRBV24-1 to TRBJ2-2; 8 bases line up with TRBD2. There are 16 residues in the CDR3. CDR1 and CDR2 (germline): KGHDR, SFDVKD. With 9 bases clipped from V and 0 bases from J, the junction kept 8 bases outside the gene matches. The CDR3: CATRGGRRTNTGELFF. CDR3 sequence (DNA): TGTGCCACCCGGGGGGGGCGGCGGACGAACACCGGGGAGCTGTTTTTT.